This T cell receptor beta chain was recovered during a study of response to subunit inactivated influenza vaccine. Study-wide results and limits: With each seasonal influenza vaccination, the authors suggested, few new T cells are recruited.

Trimming removed 4 bases from V and 5 bases from J, with 18 bases in between. Germline loops: CDR1 SQVTM, CDR2 ANQGSEA. This CDR3 has 15 amino acids. In its sample, this clonotype was seen a few times. Antigen specificity is unknown. TCRdb fed the RT-PCR reads into MiXCR, producing one record per CDR3 protein. The sample yields about half a million distinct CDR3 sequences, less than 8% seen once. The sequence derives from a man between 50 and 75 years old who received an inactivated influenza vaccine. Sequences were derived from PBMCs from blood, sampled around 2 years after vaccination. This chain connects TRBV29-1 to TRBJ2-1, with a tentative D call TRBD1 (6 bases). CDR3 protein: CSVAYGQKFHNEQFF. The DNA of the CDR3 is TGCAGCGTTGCTTATGGACAGAAGTTCCACAATGAGCAGTTCTTC.